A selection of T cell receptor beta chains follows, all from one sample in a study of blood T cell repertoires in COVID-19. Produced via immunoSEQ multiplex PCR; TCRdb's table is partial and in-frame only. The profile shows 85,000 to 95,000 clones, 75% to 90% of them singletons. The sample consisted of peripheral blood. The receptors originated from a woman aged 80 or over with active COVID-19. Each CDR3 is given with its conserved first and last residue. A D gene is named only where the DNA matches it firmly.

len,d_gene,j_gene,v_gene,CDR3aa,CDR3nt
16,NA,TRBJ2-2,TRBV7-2,CASSLFGGLNTGELFF,TGTGCCAGCAGCTTATTTGGCGGACTGAACACCGGGGAGCTGTTTTTT
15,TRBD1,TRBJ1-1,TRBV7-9,CASRSGTGGELQAFF,TGTGCCAGCAGGTCGGGGACAGGGGGCGAACTCCAAGCTTTCTTT
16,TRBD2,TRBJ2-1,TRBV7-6,CASSPNAGGLYNEQFF,TGTGCCAGCAGCCCGAATGCGGGAGGACTCTACAATGAGCAGTTCTTC
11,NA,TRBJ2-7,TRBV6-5,CASRWSNEQYF,TGTGCCAGCAGGTGGAGTAACGAGCAGTACTTC
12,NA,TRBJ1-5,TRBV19,CASKGSNQPQHF,TGTGCCAGTAAGGGGAGCAATCAGCCCCAGCATTTT
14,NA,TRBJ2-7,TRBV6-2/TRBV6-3,CASSYIFLSYEQYF,TGTGCCAGCAGTTACATATTTCTCTCCTACGAGCAGTACTTC
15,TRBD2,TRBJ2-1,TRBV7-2,CASSPPSGRASEQFF,TGTGCCAGCAGCCCACCTAGCGGGAGGGCCTCTGAGCAGTTCTTC
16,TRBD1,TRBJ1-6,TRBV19,CASSIDHGDRSSPLHF,TGTGCCAGTAGTATAGATCACGGGGACAGAAGTTCACCCCTCCACTTT
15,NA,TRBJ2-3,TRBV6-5,CASVVLAAAADTQYF,TGTGCCAGCGTGGTTCTGGCGGCTGCGGCAGATACGCAGTATTTT
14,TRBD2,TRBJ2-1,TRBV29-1,CSAYPGLAGTEQFF,TGCAGCGCCTATCCGGGACTAGCGGGAACTGAGCAGTTCTTC
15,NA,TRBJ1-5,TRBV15,CATSREGRSNQPQHF,TGTGCCACCAGCAGGGAGGGGAGGAGCAATCAGCCCCAGCATTTT